This TCR beta chain was recorded in a study of blood T cell repertoires in COVID-19. Germline V gene sequence: CDR1 SGHNT, CDR2 YENEEA. The CDR3 totals 14 residues. Deletions cut 5 bases from V and 5 bases from J, with 13 bases between. In the original workflow: Reference gene primers were amplified, and this amplification served to estimate nucleated cell counts. Some clones are missing from TCRdb's copy, which holds only in-frame ones; the method was immunoSEQ multiplex PCR. That table supplies the V and J calls and clone size; D and trimming were determined from the DNA. The data show 390,000 or so clones, 75% to 90% seen once.

The sequence derives from a woman aged 50 to 60 who had recovered from COVID-19. The sequencing sample was made of PBMCs or T cells enriched from blood (not recorded which). This chain uses TRBV11-3 with TRBJ2-1, with a possible D match to TRBD1 (5 bases). CDR3 loop: CASSLQVSDNEQFF. CDR3 sequence (DNA): TGTGCCAGCAGCCTACAGGTCTCAGACAATGAGCAGTTCTTC.